Given below is one TCR beta chain in context. Its cognate antigen has yet to be identified. No clone much larger than this one lies a single base away; base qualities are absent. The donors were under 40 Caucasian individuals from Russia, aged roughly 6 to 100 years, who were systemically healthy. Ten milliliters of peripheral blood were drawn from each donor into EDTA-treated Vacutainer tubes. Ficoll-Paque density-gradient centrifugation was used to isolate PBMCs, with at least 6.5 million per sample. Trizol reagent was used to extract total RNA from PBMCs, with at least 5 micrograms per sample. For every donor, flow cytometry on a PBMC aliquot measured the percentage of naive CD45RAhigh/CD27high T cells. These data belong to a study of blood T cells in healthy people across ages (dated by TCRdb to between 2015 and 2017). As for the study more broadly: In model experiments, template switching captured roughly one uniquely barcoded TCR beta cDNA molecule for every two T cells. The study measured age-related changes in TCR beta repertoire diversity using deep sequencing normalized with unique cDNA molecular identifiers. Donors were grouped into four age groups: young (average roughly 15 years), middle-aged (39), aged (approximately 58) and long-lived (approximately 75). To avoid experimental bias, donors of different ages were distributed randomly across sequencing lanes. For two donors (one aged 18 to 29 and one aged 80 or older), the study analyzed two additional independent replicas of 1 million unique cDNA reads from the same blood draw. Findings and caveats that apply to the study as a whole: The long-lived group showed more naive CD4+ T cells, fewer expanded clones and increased TCR diversity than the aged group, suggesting age selection. Observed TCR beta diversity correlated strongly with the percentage of naive T cells measured by flow cytometry. Observed TCR beta diversity per million T cells fell roughly linearly with age, and a significant reduction was already apparent by age around 44. Estimates of total diversity based on one million sequenced T cells were considered lower bounds and underestimates. The CMV infection status of donors was not known, potentially confounding age-related changes in expanded clonotypes. Because profiling used bulk unsorted PBMCs, naive and antigen-experienced compartments could not be compared conclusively.

Libraries were made using 5' RACE. The instrument was an Illumina HiSeq 2500. A second about 7 to 12 cycle PCR used a sample-barcoded 5' primer and a J-beta primer mix. A template-switch 5' adaptor carrying 12 random nucleotides introduced a unique molecular identifier onto each TCR beta cDNA molecule. At least 2.5 million CDR3-containing paired-end reads were obtained from each sample. All of the RNA was converted into first-strand cDNA using the Mint cDNA synthesis kit, with a TRBC-specific oligonucleotide serving as the primer. All cDNA was treated with uracil-DNA glycosylase and then went through a first 18-cycle PCR with the universal primers M1SS and BC2_uni_R. The original pipeline was this. Each sample was normalized by randomly selecting 1 million high-quality reads, each carrying a distinct molecular identifier. Instead of being binned into consensus sequences, reads with shared molecular identifiers were discarded. CDR3 identification, clonotype clustering and error correction used MiTCR with a Q25 quality threshold and the strictest error-elimination algorithm. A nonparametric unseen species model with Euler transformation was used to estimate lower-bound total TCR beta diversity. The public sequencing data were trimmed at Q25 with fastp and processed into clonotypes with MiXCR by TCRdb, which kept only in-frame beta chains. Every distinct CDR3 protein forms one entry, paired with its most common genes and DNA. The authors' filters were not applied to this entry. The sample includes 1.5 million to 2 million distinct CDR3 sequences, with 28% observed a single time. More than 6% of the sample is held by the ten biggest clonotypes.

This clonotype originated in a woman aged 25 to 39 in good health. The sequenced sample consisted of blood.

The bases read TGTGCCAGCAAAGAGGGATACAGCACCGGGGAGCTGTTTTTT. It encodes CASKEGYSTGELFF. The chain employs TRBV2 and TRBJ2-2; the D gene is perhaps TRBD2, from 5 matching bases. Looking up the germline V gene yields CDR1 SNHLY and CDR2 FYNNEI. Measured from the cysteine to the phenylalanine, the CDR3 is 14 residues long. Only the CDR3 portion is preserved as DNA: 42 bases, with reading frame beginning at the first base. V loses 7 bases of germline sequence and J loses 4 bases, and the interval between the two ends is 13 bases.